This T cell receptor (beta chain) derives from a study of OX40 agonist ivuxolimab in advanced cancers. This CDR3 contains 13 residues. Germline CDR1 and CDR2: MNHEY and SMNVEV (reference sequence). V was pared by 1 base and J by 4 bases, with 5 bases between. People who had autoimmune disease history or systemic immunosuppression were excluded. Clones were sequenced by immunoSEQ multiplex PCR, and TCRdb holds only the in-frame ones, with some missing. The data contain tens of thousands of clones, around 84% of them singletons. Sequencing was performed on CD4+ or CD8+ T cells sorted from blood, taken in a trial of the OX40 agonist ivuxolimab. The sequence was obtained from an adult with an advanced solid tumor such as melanoma, head and neck, liver or kidney cancer. The chain combines TRBV27 with TRBJ1-5; D is unresolved. The CDR3 nucleotides are TGTGCCAGCAGTTTATACAAGAATCAGCCCCAGCATTTT. This gives the protein CASSLYKNQPQHF.